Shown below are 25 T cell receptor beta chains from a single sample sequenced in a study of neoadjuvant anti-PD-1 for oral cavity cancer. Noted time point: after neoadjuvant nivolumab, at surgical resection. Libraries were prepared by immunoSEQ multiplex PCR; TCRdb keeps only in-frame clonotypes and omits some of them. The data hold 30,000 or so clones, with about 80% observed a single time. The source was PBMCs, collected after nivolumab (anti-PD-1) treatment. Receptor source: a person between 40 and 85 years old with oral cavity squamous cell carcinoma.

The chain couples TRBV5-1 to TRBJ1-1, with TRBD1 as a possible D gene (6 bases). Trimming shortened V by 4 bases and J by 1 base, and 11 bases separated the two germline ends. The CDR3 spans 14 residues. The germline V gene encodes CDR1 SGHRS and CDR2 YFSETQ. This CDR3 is CASSQGQPNTEAFF. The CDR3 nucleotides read TGCGCCAGCAGCCAGGGACAACCGAACACTGAAGCTTTCTTT.

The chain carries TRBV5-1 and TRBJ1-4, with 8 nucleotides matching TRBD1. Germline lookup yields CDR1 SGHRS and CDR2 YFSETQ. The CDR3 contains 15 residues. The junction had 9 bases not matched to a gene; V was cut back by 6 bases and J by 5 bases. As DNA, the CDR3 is TGCGCCAGCACCACAACAGGGGGAAACAATGAAAAACTGTTTTTT. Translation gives CASTTTGGNNEKLFF.

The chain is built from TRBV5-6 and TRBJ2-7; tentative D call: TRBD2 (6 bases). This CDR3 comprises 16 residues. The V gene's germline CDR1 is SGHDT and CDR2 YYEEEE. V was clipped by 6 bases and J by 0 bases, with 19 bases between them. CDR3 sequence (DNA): TGTGCCAGCACCCTTTATTCTGGGGGGAGCTCCTACGAGCAGTACTTC. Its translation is CASTLYSGGSSYEQYF.

The CDR3 here is CATSRDYLTGSNEKLFF. The CDR3 DNA follows: TGTGCCACCAGCAGAGATTATTTGACAGGCTCTAATGAAAAACTGTTTTTT. The chain employs TRBV15 and TRBJ1-4; a possible D gene is TRBD1 (6 bases). Trimming took 0 bases from V and 3 from J, leaving 14 bases between them. The V gene's germline CDR1 is LNHNV and CDR2 YYDKDF (reference sequence). This CDR3 has 17 residues.

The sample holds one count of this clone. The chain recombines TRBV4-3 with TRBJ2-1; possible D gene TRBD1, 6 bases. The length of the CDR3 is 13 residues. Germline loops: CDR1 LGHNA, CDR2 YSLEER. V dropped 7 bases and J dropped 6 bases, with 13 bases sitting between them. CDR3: CASKAGVGNEQFF. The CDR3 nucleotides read TGCGCCAGCAAGGCAGGGGTAGGCAATGAGCAGTTCTTC.

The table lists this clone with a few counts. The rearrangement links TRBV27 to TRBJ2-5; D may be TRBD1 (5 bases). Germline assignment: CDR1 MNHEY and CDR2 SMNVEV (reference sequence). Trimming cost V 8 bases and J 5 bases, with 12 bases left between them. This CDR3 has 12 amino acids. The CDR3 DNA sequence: TGTGCCAGCGGAAAGGGGTGGGAGACCCAGTACTTC. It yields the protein CASGKGWETQYF.

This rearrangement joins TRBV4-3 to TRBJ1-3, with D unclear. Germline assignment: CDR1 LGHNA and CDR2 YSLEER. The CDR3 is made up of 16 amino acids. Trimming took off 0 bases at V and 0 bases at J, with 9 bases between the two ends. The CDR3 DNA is TGCGCCAGCAGCCAAGATACGGCCCGCTCTGGAAACACCATATATTTT. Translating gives CASSQDTARSGNTIYF.

The CDR3 sequence is CASSARQGLYTF. In nucleotides, the CDR3 is TGTGCCAGCAGTGCCCGACAGGGACTTTACACCTTC. The gene calls are TRBV6-1 and TRBJ1-2; TRBD1 matches 7 bases. CDR1 and CDR2 (germline): MNHNS, SASEGT. CDR3 length: 12 amino acids. The J segment lost 11 bases and the V segment lost 4 bases, leaving 7 bases of the junction unmatched.

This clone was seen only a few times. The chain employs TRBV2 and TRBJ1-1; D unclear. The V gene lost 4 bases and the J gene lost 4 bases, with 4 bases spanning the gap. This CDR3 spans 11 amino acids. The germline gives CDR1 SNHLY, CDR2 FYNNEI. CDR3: CASSGGTEAFF. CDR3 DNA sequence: TGTGCCAGCAGTGGTGGCACTGAAGCTTTCTTT.

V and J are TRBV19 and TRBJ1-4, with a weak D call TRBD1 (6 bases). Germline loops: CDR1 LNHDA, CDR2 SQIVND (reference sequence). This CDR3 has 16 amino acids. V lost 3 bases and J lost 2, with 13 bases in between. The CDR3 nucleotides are TGTGCCAGTAGTATGCCGGGGGGGCGGACTAATGAAAAACTGTTTTTT. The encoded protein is CASSMPGGRTNEKLFF.

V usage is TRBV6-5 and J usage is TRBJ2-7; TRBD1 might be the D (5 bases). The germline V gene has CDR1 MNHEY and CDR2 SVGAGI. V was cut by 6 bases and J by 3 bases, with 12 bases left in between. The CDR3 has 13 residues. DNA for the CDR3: TGTGCCAGCAGCTCCGGACAAGGCTACGAGCAGTACTTC. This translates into CASSSGQGYEQYF.

In nucleotides, the CDR3 is TGTGCCAGCAGCTTAGGCACCCGGGAGACCCAGTACTTC. Its translation: CASSLGTRETQYF. The rearrangement uses TRBV7-8 and TRBJ2-5; D is unclear. V was clipped by 1 base and J by 5 bases, with 8 bases between them. In germline, CDR1 is SGHVS, CDR2 FQNEAQ. The CDR3 loop spans 13 amino acids.

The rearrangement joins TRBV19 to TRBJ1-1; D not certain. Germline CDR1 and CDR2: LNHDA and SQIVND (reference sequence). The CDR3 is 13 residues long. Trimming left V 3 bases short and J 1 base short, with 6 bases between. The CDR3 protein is CASSMTANTEAFF. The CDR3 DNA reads TGTGCCAGTAGTATGACCGCGAACACTGAAGCTTTCTTT. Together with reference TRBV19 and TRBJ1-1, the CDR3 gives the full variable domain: DGGITQSPKYLFRKEGQNVTLSCEQNLNHDAMYWYRQDPGQGLRLIYYSQIVNDFQKGDIAEGYSVSREKKESFPLTVTSAQKNPTAFYLCASSMTANTEAFFGQGTRLTVV.

The DNA for the CDR3 is TGTGCCAGCAGTTACCCAGGGGTCACTGAAGCTTTCTTT. Protein product: CASSYPGVTEAFF. The chain links TRBV6-6 to TRBJ1-1; tentatively, D is TRBD1 (6 bases). The germline gives CDR1 MNHNY, CDR2 SVGAGI (reference sequence). The V end was cut by 2 bases, the J end by 4 bases, with 8 bases between. This CDR3 is 13 amino acids long.

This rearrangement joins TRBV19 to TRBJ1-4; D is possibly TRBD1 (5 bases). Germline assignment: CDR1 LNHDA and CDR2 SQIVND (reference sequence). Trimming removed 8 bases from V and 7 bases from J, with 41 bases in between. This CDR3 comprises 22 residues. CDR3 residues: CASGNRQGRVARGSEVGEKLFF. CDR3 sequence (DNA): TGTGCCAGTGGAAACAGGCAGGGCAGAGTCGCTCGGGGGTCTGAAGTGGGTGAAAAACTGTTTTTT.

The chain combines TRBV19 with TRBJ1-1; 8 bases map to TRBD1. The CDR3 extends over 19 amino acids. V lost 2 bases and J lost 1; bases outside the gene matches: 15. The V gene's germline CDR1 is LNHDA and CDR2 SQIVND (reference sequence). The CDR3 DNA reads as TGTGCCAGTAGTATAATGCGACGGACAGGGAGGGTGGAGAACACTGAAGCTTTCTTT. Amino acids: CASSIMRRTGRVENTEAFF.

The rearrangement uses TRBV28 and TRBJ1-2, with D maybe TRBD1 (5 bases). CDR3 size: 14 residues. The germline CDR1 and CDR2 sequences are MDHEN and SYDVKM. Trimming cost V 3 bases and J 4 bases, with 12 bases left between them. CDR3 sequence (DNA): TGTGCCAGCAGTTTTGGAGGGGACCCCTATGGCTACACCTTC. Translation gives CASSFGGDPYGYTF.

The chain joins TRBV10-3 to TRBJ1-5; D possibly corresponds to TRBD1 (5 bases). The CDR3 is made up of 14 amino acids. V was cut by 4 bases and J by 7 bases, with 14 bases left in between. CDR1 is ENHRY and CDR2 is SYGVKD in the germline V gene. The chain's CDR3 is CAISGGTDGQPQHF. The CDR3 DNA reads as TGTGCCATCAGTGGCGGGACGGACGGACAGCCCCAGCATTTT.

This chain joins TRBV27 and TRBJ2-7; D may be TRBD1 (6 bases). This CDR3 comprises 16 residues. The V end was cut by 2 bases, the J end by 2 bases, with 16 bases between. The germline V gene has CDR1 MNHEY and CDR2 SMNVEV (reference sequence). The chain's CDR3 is CASSLLSTGLTYEQYF. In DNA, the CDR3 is TGTGCCAGCAGTTTACTCTCGACAGGCCTTACCTACGAGCAGTACTTC.

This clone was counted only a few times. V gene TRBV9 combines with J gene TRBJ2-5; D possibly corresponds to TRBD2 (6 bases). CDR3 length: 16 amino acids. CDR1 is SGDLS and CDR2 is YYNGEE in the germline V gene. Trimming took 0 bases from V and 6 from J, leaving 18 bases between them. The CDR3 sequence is CASSVGAQRSGQTQYF. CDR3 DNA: TGTGCCAGCAGCGTAGGAGCCCAGCGGAGCGGGCAGACCCAGTACTTC.

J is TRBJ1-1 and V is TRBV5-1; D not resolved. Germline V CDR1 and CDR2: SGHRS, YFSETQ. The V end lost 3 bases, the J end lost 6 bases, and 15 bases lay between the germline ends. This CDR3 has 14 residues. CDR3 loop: CASSSMAGNPEAFF. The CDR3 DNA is TGCGCCAGCAGCTCGATGGCGGGGAATCCTGAAGCTTTCTTT.

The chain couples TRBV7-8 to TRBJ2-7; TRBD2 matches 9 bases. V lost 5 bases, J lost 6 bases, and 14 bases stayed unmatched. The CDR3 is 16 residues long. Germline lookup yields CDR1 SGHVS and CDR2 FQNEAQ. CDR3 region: CASSLMGLAGNGEQYF. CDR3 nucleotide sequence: TGTGCCAGCAGCCTCATGGGGCTAGCGGGGAATGGCGAGCAGTACTTC.

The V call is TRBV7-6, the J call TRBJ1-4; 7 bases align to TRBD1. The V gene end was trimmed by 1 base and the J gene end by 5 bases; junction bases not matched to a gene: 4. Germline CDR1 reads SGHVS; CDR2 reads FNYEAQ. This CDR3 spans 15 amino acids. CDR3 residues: CASSLGSGGNEKLFF. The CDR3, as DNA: TGTGCCAGCAGCTTAGGTTCAGGGGGGAATGAAAAACTGTTTTTT.

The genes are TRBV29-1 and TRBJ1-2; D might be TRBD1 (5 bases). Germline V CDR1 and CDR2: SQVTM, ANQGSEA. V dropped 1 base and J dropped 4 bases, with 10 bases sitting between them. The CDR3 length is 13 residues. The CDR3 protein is CSVEAGVGYGYTF. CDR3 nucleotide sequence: TGCAGCGTTGAAGCGGGGGTGGGCTATGGCTACACCTTC.

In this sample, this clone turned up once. The CDR3 nucleotides read TGTGCCAGCAGTGAAGGGCCGACGAGGGGAGGAAATCAGCCCCAGCATTTT. This translates into CASSEGPTRGGNQPQHF. This chain connects TRBV6-1 to TRBJ1-5, with D maybe TRBD1 (5 bases). The CDR3 sequence is 17 residues long. CDR1 is MNHNS, CDR2 SASEGT, per germline. V was shortened by 1 base and J by 4 bases, with 17 bases between the two germline ends.